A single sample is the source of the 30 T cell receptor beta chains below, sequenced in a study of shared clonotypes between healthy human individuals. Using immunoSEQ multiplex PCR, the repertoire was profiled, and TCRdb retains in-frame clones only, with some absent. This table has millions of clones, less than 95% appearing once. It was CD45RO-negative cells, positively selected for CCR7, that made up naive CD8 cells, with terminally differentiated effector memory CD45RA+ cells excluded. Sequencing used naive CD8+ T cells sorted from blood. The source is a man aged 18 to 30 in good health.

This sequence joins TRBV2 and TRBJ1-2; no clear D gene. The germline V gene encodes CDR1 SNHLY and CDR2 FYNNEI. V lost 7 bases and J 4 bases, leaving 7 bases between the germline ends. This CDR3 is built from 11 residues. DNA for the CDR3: TGTGCCAGCACAGGAACCTATGGCTACACCTTC. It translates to CASTGTYGYTF. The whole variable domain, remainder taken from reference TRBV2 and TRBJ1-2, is EPEVTQTPSHQVTQMGQEVILRCVPISNHLYFYWYRQILGQKVEFLVSFYNNEISEKSEIFDDQFSVERPDGSNFTLKIRSTKLEDSAMYFCASTGTYGYTFGSGTRLTVV.

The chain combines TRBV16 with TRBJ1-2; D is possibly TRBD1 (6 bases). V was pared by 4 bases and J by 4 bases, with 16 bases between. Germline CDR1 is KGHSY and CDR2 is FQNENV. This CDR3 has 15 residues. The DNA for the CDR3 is TGTGCCAGCAGCCTCACGCACAGGGAAGGCTATGGCTACACCTTC. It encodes CASSLTHREGYGYTF.

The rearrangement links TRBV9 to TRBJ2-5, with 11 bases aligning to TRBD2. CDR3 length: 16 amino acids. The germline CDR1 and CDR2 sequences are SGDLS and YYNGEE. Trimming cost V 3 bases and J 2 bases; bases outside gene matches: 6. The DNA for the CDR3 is TGTGCCAGCAGCGCCGGACTAGCGGGCCTTCAAGAGACCCAGTACTTC. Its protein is CASSAGLAGLQETQYF.

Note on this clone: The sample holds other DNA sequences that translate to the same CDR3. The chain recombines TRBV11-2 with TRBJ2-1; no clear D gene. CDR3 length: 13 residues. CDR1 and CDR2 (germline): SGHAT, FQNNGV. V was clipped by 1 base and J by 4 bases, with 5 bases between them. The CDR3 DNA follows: TGTGCCAGCAGCTTAGGATTGTACAATGAGCAGTTCTTC. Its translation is CASSLGLYNEQFF.

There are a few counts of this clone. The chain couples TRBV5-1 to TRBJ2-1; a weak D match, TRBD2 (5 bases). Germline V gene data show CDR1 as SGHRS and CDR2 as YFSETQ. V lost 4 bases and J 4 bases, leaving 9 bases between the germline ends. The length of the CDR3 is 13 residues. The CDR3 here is CASSPGIYNEQFF. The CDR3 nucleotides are TGCGCCAGCAGCCCCGGGATATACAATGAGCAGTTCTTC.

As DNA, the CDR3 is TGTGCCAGCTCACCGGACACCAACACCATATATTTT. This encodes CASSPDTNTIYF. The chain combines TRBV18 with TRBJ1-3, with D perhaps matching TRBD1 (5 bases). The germline gives CDR1 KGHSH, CDR2 LQKENI. V was cut by 3 bases and J by 7 bases, with 7 bases left in between. The CDR3 has 12 residues.

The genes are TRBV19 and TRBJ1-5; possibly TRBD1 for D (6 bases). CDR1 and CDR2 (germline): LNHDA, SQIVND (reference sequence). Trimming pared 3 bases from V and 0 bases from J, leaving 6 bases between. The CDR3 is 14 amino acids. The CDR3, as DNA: TGTGCCAGTAGTATGGACAGTAGCAATCAGCCCCAGCATTTT. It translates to CASSMDSSNQPQHF.

This chain's CDR3 is CASSLRGAPFYEQYF. For the CDR3, the DNA is TGTGCCAGCAGCTTGAGGGGGGCCCCTTTTTACGAGCAGTACTTC. V is TRBV5-4 and J is TRBJ2-7; D might be TRBD1 or TRBD2, each matching 6 bases. This CDR3 comprises 15 residues. Between the trimmed V and J ends, which lost 1 base and 4 bases, there was a span of 15 bases. Germline loops: CDR1 SGHNT, CDR2 YYREEE (reference sequence).

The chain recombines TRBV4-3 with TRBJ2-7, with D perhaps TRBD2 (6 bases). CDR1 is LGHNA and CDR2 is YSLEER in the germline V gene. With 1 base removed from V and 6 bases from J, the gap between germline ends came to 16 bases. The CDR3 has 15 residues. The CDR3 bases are TGCGCCAGCAGCCAAGTGGGACTCCCAGACGGCGAGCAGTACTTC. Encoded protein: CASSQVGLPDGEQYF.

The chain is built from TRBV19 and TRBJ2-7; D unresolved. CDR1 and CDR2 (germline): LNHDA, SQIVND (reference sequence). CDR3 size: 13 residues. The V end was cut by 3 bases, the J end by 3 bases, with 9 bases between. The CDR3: CASSIVADYEQYF. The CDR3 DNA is TGTGCCAGTAGTATTGTGGCAGACTACGAGCAGTACTTC. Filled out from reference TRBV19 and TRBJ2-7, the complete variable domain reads DGGITQSPKYLFRKEGQNVTLSCEQNLNHDAMYWYRQDPGQGLRLIYYSQIVNDFQKGDIAEGYSVSREKKESFPLTVTSAQKNPTAFYLCASSIVADYEQYFGPGTRLTVT.

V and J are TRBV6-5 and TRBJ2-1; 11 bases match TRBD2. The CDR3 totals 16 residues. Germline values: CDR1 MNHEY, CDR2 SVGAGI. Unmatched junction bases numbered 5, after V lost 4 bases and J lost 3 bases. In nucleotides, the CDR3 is TGTGCCAGCAGTTTATCGACTAGCGGGGACTACAATGAGCAGTTCTTC. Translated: CASSLSTSGDYNEQFF.

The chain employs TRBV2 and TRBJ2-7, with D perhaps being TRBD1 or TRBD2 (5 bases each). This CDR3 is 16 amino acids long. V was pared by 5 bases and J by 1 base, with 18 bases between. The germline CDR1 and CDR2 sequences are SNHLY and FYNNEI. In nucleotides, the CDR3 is TGTGCCAGCAGTCCGGGCGAGGGGCATCGGTCCTACGAGCAGTACTTC. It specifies CASSPGEGHRSYEQYF.

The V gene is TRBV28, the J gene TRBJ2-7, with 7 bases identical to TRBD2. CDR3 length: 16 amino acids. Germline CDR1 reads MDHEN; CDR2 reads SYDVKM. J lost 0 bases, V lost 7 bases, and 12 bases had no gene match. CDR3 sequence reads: CASTPTGGISSYEQYF. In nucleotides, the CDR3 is TGTGCCAGCACCCCCACCGGGGGGATTTCCTCCTACGAGCAGTACTTC.

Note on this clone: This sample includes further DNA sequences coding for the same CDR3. The CDR3 coding sequence is TGTGCCAGCAGCTTAGGAGCTGGCCGTGGCTACACCTTC. The encoded protein is CASSLGAGRGYTF. The chain uses TRBV7-9 and TRBJ1-2; no definite D call. V lost 1 base and J 7 bases, leaving 10 bases between the germline ends. The CDR3 contains 13 residues. Germline V gene data show CDR1 as SEHNR and CDR2 as FQNEAQ (reference sequence).

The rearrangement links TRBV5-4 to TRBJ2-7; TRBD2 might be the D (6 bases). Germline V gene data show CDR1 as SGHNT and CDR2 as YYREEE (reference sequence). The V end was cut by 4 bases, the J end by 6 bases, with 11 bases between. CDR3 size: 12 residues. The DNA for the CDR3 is TGTGCCAGCAGCCCGACTAGAGGCGAGCAGTACTTC. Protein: CASSPTRGEQYF.

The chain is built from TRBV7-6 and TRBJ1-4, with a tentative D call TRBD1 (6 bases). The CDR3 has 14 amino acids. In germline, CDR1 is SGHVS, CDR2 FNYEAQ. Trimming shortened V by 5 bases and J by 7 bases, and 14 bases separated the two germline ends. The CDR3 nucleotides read TGTGCCAGCAGCGAGGGGGGAGAGTCTGAAAAACTGTTTTTT. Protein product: CASSEGGESEKLFF. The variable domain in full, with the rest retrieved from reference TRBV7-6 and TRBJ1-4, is GAGVSQSPRYKVTKRGQDVALRCDPISGHVSLYWYRQALGQGPEFLTYFNYEAQQDKSGLPNDRFSAERPEGSISTLTIQRTEQRDSAMYRCASSEGGESEKLFFGSGTQLSVL.

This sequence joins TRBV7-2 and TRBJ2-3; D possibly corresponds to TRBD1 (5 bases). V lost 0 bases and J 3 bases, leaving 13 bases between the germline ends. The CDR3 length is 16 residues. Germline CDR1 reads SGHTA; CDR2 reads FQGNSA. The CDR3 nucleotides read TGTGCCAGCAGCTTAGCGGTGGGGCTTTTTACAGATACGCAGTATTTT. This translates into CASSLAVGLFTDTQYF.

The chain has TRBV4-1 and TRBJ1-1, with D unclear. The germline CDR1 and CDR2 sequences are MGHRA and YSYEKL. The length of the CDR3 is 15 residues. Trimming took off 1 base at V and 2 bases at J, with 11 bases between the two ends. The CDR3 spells CASSQVRGRNTEAFF. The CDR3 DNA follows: TGCGCCAGCAGCCAAGTACGCGGCAGAAACACTGAAGCTTTCTTT.

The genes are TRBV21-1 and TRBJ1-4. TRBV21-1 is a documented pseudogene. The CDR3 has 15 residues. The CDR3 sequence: CASSKNAGAHEKLFF. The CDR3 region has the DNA TGTGCCAGCAGCAAAAATGCGGGGGCCCATGAAAAACTGTTTTTT.

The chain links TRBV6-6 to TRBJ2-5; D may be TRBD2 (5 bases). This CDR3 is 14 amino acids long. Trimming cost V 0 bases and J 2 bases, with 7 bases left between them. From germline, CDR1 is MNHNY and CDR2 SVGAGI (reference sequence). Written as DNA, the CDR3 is TGTGCCAGCAGTTACTCCGGGGTACAAGAGACCCAGTACTTC. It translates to CASSYSGVQETQYF.

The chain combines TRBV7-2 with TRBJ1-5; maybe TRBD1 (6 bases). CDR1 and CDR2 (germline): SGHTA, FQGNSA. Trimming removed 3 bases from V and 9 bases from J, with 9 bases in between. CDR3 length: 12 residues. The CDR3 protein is CASSLGAWPQHF. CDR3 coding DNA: TGTGCCAGCAGCTTGGGGGCATGGCCCCAGCATTTT.

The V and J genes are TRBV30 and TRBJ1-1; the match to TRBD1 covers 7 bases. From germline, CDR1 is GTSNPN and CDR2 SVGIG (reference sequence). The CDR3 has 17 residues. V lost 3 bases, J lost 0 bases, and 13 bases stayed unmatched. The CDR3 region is CAWSLVAGQALNTEAFF. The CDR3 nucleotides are TGTGCCTGGAGCCTGGTTGCTGGACAGGCCCTGAACACTGAAGCTTTCTTT.

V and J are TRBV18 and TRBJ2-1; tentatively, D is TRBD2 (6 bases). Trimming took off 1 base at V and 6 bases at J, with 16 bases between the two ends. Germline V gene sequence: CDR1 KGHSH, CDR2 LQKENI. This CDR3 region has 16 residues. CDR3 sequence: CASSPQAGLGFNEQFF. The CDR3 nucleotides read TGTGCCAGCTCACCACAGGCGGGGCTGGGGTTCAATGAGCAGTTCTTC.

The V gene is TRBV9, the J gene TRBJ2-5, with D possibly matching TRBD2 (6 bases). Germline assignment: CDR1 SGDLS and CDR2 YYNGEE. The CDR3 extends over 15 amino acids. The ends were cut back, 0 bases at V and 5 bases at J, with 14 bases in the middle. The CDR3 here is CASSVGTGGRETQYF. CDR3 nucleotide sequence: TGTGCCAGCAGCGTAGGAACCGGGGGTAGGGAGACCCAGTACTTC.

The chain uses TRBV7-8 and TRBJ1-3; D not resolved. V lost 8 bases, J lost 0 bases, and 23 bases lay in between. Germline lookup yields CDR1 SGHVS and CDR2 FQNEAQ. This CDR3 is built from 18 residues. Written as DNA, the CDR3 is TGTGCCAGCCGAGGAGATATGGACCCGTTCAACTCTGGAAACACCATATATTTT. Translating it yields CASRGDMDPFNSGNTIYF.

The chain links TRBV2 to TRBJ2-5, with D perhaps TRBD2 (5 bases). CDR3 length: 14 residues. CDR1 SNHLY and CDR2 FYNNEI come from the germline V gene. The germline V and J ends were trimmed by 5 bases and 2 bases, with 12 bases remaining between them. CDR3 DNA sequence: TGTGCCAGCAGTAGGGCTTCGGGACAAGAGACCCAGTACTTC. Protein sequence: CASSRASGQETQYF.

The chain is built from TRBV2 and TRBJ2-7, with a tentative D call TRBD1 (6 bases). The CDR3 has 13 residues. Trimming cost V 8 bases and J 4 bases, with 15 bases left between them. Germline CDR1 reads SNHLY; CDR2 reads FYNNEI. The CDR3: CASGGLGQYEQYF. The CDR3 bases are TGTGCCAGCGGAGGCCTCGGACAGTACGAGCAGTACTTC.

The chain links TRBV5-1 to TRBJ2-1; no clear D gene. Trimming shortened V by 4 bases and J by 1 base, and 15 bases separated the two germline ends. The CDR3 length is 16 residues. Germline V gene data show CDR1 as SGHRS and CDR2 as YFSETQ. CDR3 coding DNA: TGCGCCAGCAGCCCCGCGGATGGTGGTTCCTACAATGAGCAGTTCTTC. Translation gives CASSPADGGSYNEQFF.

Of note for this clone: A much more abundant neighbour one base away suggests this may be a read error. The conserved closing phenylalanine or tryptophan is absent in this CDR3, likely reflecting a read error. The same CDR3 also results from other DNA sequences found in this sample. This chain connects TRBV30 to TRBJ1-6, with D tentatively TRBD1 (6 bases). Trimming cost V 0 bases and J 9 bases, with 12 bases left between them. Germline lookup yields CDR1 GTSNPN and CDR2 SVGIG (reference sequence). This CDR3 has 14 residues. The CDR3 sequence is CAWSVWTESSPLHS. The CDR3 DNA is TGTGCCTGGAGTGTTTGGACAGAGAGTTCACCCCTCCACTCT.

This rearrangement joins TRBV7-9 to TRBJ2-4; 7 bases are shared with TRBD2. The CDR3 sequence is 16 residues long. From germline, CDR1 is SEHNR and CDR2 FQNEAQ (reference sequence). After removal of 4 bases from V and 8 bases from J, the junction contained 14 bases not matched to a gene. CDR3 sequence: CASSSQYDHSGDIQYF. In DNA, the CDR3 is TGTGCCAGCAGCTCCCAATACGACCACAGCGGGGACATTCAGTACTTC. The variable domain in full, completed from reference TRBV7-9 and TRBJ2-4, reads DTGVSQNPRHKITKRGQNVTFRCDPISEHNRLYWYRQTLGQGPEFLTYFQNEAQLEKSRLLSDRFSAERPKGSFSTLEIQRTEQGDSAMYLCASSSQYDHSGDIQYFGAGTRLSVL.